This is a list of T cell receptor beta chains from one sample in a study of beta chain features in type 1 diabetes. Sequencing used immunoSEQ multiplex PCR; TCRdb keeps in-frame clones, though not all of them. The sample records some 370,000 clones, over 9% being singletons. Sample: central memory CD4+ T cells from blood. The receptor set was obtained from a man aged 25-45 years with type 1 diabetes. Both conserved end residues are part of each CDR3. A D gene is named only where the DNA matches it firmly. Size is stated for part of the rows, as once, few or many counts, or as a class when the clone is expanded.

clone_size	v_call	cdr3_length	j_call	d_call	cdr3_nt	cdr3_aa
many	TRBV10-3	15	TRBJ2-3	TRBD2	TGTGCCATCACCGGCCAAGCGGGAGGCACAGATACGCAGTATTTT	CAITGQAGGTDTQYF
few	TRBV7-2	17	TRBJ2-7	TRBD1	TGTGCCAGCAGCTTTTCCTCCCTGGACAGGGCCTCCTACGAGCAGTACTTC	CASSFSSLDRASYEQYF
-	TRBV4-1	14	TRBJ2-5	-	TGCGCCAGCAGCCGTGGTAGGCCGGGAGAGACCCAGTACTTC	CASSRGRPGETQYF
-	TRBV7-9	14	TRBJ2-3	-	TGTGCCAGCAGCCCCCTGACGGGCACAGATACGCAGTATTTT	CASSPLTGTDTQYF
-	TRBV7-2	13	TRBJ2-7	-	TGTGCCAGCAGCTTAGTCTTGGGGAACGAGCAGTACTTC	CASSLVLGNEQYF
-	TRBV10-3	17	TRBJ2-5	TRBD2	TGTGCCAGCCAACTAGCGGGAGGGGCCACAAGGAGAGAGACCCAGTACTTC	CASQLAGGATRRETQYF
-	TRBV15	13	TRBJ2-4	TRBD1	TGTGCCACCAGCTGGACAGGGGGAAACATTCAGTACTTC	CATSWTGGNIQYF
few	TRBV6-1	16	TRBJ1-5	TRBD1	TGTGCCAGCAGTGAAGCTCAGGACAGGGTGGGGCGGCCCCAGCATTTT	CASSEAQDRVGRPQHF
-	TRBV6-1	13	TRBJ2-7	TRBD1	TGTGCCAGCAGGGTAACAGGGGTCCACGAGCAGTACTTC	CASRVTGVHEQYF
-	TRBV5-6	16	TRBJ2-2	-	TGTGCCAGCAGCTTGAAAGGGATCGCGAACACCGGGGAGCTGTTTTTT	CASSLKGIANTGELFF
few	TRBV5-6	16	TRBJ1-1	TRBD1	TGTGCCAGCAGCTTGGCGGGACAGGGGTATCGCACTGAAGCTTTCTTT	CASSLAGQGYRTEAFF
-	TRBV6-1	14	TRBJ2-6	-	TGTGCCAGCAGTCCGATGGGAGGGGCCAACGTCCTGACTTTC	CASSPMGGANVLTF
few	TRBV4-3	13	TRBJ2-3	-	TGCGCCAGCAGCCAAGCGACCGCCGATACGCAGTATTTT	CASSQATADTQYF
-	TRBV5-4	15	TRBJ2-7	TRBD2	TGTGCCAGCAGCCGGAGCGGGAGTACCTCCTACGAGCAGTACTTC	CASSRSGSTSYEQYF
-	TRBV7-2	14	TRBJ2-7	TRBD1	TGTGCCAGCAGCGTAAGACAGGGGGCCTACGAGCAGTACTTC	CASSVRQGAYEQYF
-	TRBV5-1	15	TRBJ2-1	-	TGCGCCAGCAGCGTGGTAGGGGAGAGGTACAATGAGCAGTTCTTC	CASSVVGERYNEQFF
-	TRBV11-2	16	TRBJ2-3	-	TGTGCCAGCAGCAAAGAGCAAGTCCCTAGCACAGATACGCAGTATTTT	CASSKEQVPSTDTQYF
many	TRBV30	12	TRBJ1-4	-	TGTGCCTGGAGTCCTCAGACCCTCCGGCTGTTTTTT	CAWSPQTLRLFF
-	TRBV11-2	15	TRBJ2-1	-	TGTGCCAGCAGCTTAGCTTTTTCGGACTACAATGAGCAGTTCTTC	CASSLAFSDYNEQFF
many	TRBV6-6	13	TRBJ2-2	-	TGTGCCAGCAGCCCCTGGAACACCGGGGAGCTGTTTTTT	CASSPWNTGELFF
few	TRBV2	16	TRBJ2-1	TRBD2	TGTGCCAGCAGTGAACAACTAGCGGGAGGGAGTGGGGAGCAGTTCTTC	CASSEQLAGGSGEQFF
few	TRBV11-2	14	TRBJ2-7	-	TGTGCCAGCAGCTCCGGCGGAGGTGCCTACGAGCAGTACTTC	CASSSGGGAYEQYF
few	TRBV2	15	TRBJ1-5	-	TGTGCCACCCAATGGGAGAGGGGCAGCAATCAGCCCCAGCATTTT	CATQWERGSNQPQHF
many	TRBV19	14	TRBJ1-1	-	TGTGCCAGTATCGATCGGGACCGAGAAATTGAAGCTTTCTTT	CASIDRDREIEAFF
few	TRBV6-1	14	TRBJ1-2	TRBD1	TGTGCCAGCACCTCCCCGACAGGGGTTACTGGCTACACCTTC	CASTSPTGVTGYTF
many	TRBV7-2	13	TRBJ1-5	-	TGTGCCAGCAGCCCTCGATGGGGTCAGCCCCAGCATTTT	CASSPRWGQPQHF
few	TRBV11-2	16	TRBJ2-5	TRBD2	TGTGCCAGCAGCTTAGTTCCCTCTAGCGGCCAAGAGACCCAGTACTTC	CASSLVPSSGQETQYF
-	TRBV7-3	19	TRBJ2-7	-	TGTGCCAGCAGCTTAGAAGGGCTAGCCGTGGGGATTACACTCTACGAGCAGTACTTC	CASSLEGLAVGITLYEQYF
few	TRBV6-5	14	TRBJ2-3	-	TGTGCCAGCAGTTACAGCCAGGTCACAGATACGCAGTATTTT	CASSYSQVTDTQYF
few	TRBV28	13	TRBJ1-2	-	TGTGCCGCCATGGGTACAGAGCTCTATGGCTACACCTTC	CAAMGTELYGYTF
-	TRBV9	13	TRBJ1-1	-	TGTGCCAGCAGCGCACAGGGGAACACTGAAGCTTTCTTT	CASSAQGNTEAFF
few	TRBV11-2	13	TRBJ2-5	-	TGTGCCAGCAGCTCAGGGGTACAAGAGACCCAGTACTTC	CASSSGVQETQYF
-	TRBV7-2	14	TRBJ1-3	-	TGTGCCAGCAGCCGACAGTCTCTCGGAAACACCATATATTTT	CASSRQSLGNTIYF
many	TRBV14	18	TRBJ2-6	-	TGTGCCAGCAGCCAAGTTGACAGGTTTGCCTCTGGGGCCAACGTCCTGACTTTC	CASSQVDRFASGANVLTF
many	TRBV28	14	TRBJ2-3	-	TGTGCCAGCAGTTTGTGGGACACAACAGATACGCAGTATTTT	CASSLWDTTDTQYF
-	TRBV28	15	TRBJ2-2	TRBD1	TGTGCCAGCAGTTATCGACAGGGGTTCACCGGGGAGCTGTTTTTT	CASSYRQGFTGELFF
few	TRBV29-1	13	TRBJ2-3	-	TGCAGCGGACGGATCCACCCCACAGATACGCAGTATTTT	CSGRIHPTDTQYF
-	TRBV7-2	14	TRBJ1-5	-	TGTGCCAGCAGCACGGACCCGGGGAATCAGCCCCAGCATTTT	CASSTDPGNQPQHF
few	TRBV9	15	TRBJ2-7	-	TGTGCCAGCAGCGTAGGGGAAGAACGCTCCTACGAGCAGTACTTC	CASSVGEERSYEQYF
few	TRBV5-1	15	TRBJ2-1	TRBD2	TGCGCCAGCAGCTTTAGCGGGAGCTCCGCCAATGAGCAGTTCTTC	CASSFSGSSANEQFF
many	TRBV27	12	TRBJ1-3	-	TGTGCCAGCAGGGGATCTGGAAACACCATATATTTT	CASRGSGNTIYF
few	TRBV30	15	TRBJ1-5	TRBD1	TGTGCCTGGAGTCCTGGGACAGGGGGCAATCAGCCCCAGCATTTT	CAWSPGTGGNQPQHF
-	TRBV4-1	15	TRBJ1-2	TRBD1	TGCGCCAGCAGCCAAGGACAGGGATCTAACTATGGCTACACCTTC	CASSQGQGSNYGYTF